This T cell receptor beta chain originates from a study of cytomegalovirus exposure and HLA in healthy donors. The CDR3 length is 17 residues. Germline V lookup: CDR1 SGHKS, CDR2 YYEKEE (reference sequence). The V end lost 3 bases, the J end lost 4 bases, and 20 bases lay between the germline ends. The primer mix had 60 Vbeta and 13 Jbeta primers. This table comes from immunoSEQ multiplex PCR, and its TCRdb copy is limited to in-frame clones, with some not included. The data contain 150,000 to 200,000 clones, 65% to 85% of them singletons. Sequenced input: PBMCs. The TCR originated in a man aged 18 to 30 in good health and CMV-seronegative. This chain links TRBV5-5 with TRBJ1-5, with D perhaps matching TRBD1 (5 bases). In nucleotides, the CDR3 is TGTGCCAGCAGCTCGGGCTACAATCGGGGGTTGAATCAGCCCCAGCATTTT. It translates to CASSSGYNRGLNQPQHF.